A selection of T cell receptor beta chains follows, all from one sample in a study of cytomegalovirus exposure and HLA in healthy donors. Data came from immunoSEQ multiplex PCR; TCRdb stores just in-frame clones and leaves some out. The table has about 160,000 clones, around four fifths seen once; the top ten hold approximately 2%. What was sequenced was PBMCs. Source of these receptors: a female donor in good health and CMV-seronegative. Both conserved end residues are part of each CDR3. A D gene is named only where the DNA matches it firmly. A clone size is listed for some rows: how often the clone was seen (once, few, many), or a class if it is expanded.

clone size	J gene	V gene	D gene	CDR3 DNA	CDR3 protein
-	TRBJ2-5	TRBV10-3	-	TGTGCCATCAGTGCCCCCGACGCAGGCCAAGAGACCCAGTACTTC	CAISAPDAGQETQYF
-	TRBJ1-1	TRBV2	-	TGTGCCAGCAGTGAAACCCCAGGGTCCGGTGAAGCTTTCTTT	CASSETPGSGEAFF
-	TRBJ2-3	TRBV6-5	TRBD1	TGTGCCAGCAGCCGTGGACAGGGTTTCGTAGATACGCAGTATTTT	CASSRGQGFVDTQYF
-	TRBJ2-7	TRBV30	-	TGTGCCTGGAGTGTCGGGAACGAGCAGTACTTC	CAWSVGNEQYF
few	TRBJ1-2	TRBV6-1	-	TGTGCCAGCACCGAATCTGGCAACTATGGCTACACCTTC	CASTESGNYGYTF
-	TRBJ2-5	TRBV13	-	TGTGCCAGCAGCTTAAAGGGGTTGACCCAGTACTTC	CASSLKGLTQYF
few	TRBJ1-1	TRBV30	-	TGTGCCTGGAGGGCAAGCACTGAAGCTTTCTTT	CAWRASTEAFF
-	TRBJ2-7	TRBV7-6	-	TGTGCCAGCAGCCTGGGTGACGGAGCCTACGAGCAGTACTTC	CASSLGDGAYEQYF
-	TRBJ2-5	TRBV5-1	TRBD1	TGCGCCAGCAACTCCGGGACAGGGGCAGAGACCCAGTACTTC	CASNSGTGAETQYF
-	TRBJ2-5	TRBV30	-	TGTGCCTGGAATAGGGGTCCCTCCCAAGAGACCCAGTACTTC	CAWNRGPSQETQYF
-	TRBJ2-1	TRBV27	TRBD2	TGTGCCAGCAGCCGAGCGGGGGGACTAGCGGGAGTGCGGGCTAATGAGCAGTTCTTC	CASSRAGGLAGVRANEQFF
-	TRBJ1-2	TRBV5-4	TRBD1	TGTGCCAGCAGACTCCCCGGACAGGGCGTGGGGGGCTACACCTTC	CASRLPGQGVGGYTF
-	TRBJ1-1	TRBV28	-	TGTGCCAGCAGTTCCGGTAACACTGAAGCTTTCTTT	CASSSGNTEAFF
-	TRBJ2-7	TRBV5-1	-	TGCGCCAGCAGCTTAATGGAGGAGCAGTACTTC	CASSLMEEQYF
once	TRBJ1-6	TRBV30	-	TGTGCCTGGAGTCGAGGCAGGGACAATTCCCCCCTCCACTTT	CAWSRGRDNSPLHF
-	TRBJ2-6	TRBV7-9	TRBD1	TGTACTGGGGACAGGGCCTCTGGGGCCAACGTCCTGACTTTC	CTGDRASGANVLTF
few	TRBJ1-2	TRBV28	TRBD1	TGTGCCAGCATTATCCAACAGGGGCTGGGTGGCTACACCTTC	CASIIQQGLGGYTF
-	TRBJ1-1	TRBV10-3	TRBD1	TGTGCCATCAGTGGGCCAGGGGGATCGACTGAAGCTTTCTTT	CAISGPGGSTEAFF
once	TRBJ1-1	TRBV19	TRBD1	TGTGCCAGTAGTATCGAGAGGACAGGCAACACTGAAGCTTTCTTT	CASSIERTGNTEAFF
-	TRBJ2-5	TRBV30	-	TGTGCCTGGAGTGGGGGGCCAACCCAGTACTTC	CAWSGGPTQYF
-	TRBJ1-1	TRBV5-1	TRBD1	TGCGCCAGCAGCTTCATAGACAGGGGGTCCCTGGACCTGCAGAACACTGAAGCTTTCTTT	CASSFIDRGSLDLQNTEAFF
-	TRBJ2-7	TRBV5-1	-	TGCGCCAGCAGCGTAACAGGGTTGCACGAGCAGTACTTC	CASSVTGLHEQYF
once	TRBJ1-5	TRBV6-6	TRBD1	TGTGCCAGCAGTTCAGGGGGTTGGGAGCCCCAGCATTTT	CASSSGGWEPQHF
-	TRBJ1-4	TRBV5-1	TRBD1	TGCGCCAGCAGTCGGACAGGGGGCCTAAGTGAAAAACTGTTTTTT	CASSRTGGLSEKLFF
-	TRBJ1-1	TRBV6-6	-	TGTGCCAGCAGTTACCAGGAGAACACTGAAGCTTTCTTT	CASSYQENTEAFF
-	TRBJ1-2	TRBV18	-	TGTGCCAGCTCACCTCCGGACAGATATGGCTACACCTTC	CASSPPDRYGYTF
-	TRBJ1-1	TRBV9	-	TGTGCCAGCTCGACTACCGCGGGACGGATGAACACTGAAGCTTTCTTT	CASSTTAGRMNTEAFF
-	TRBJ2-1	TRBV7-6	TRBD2	TGTGCCAGCAGCCTGTTGAGCGGGGGGGGATACAATGAGCAGTTCTTC	CASSLLSGGGYNEQFF